These 25 T cell receptor beta chains were sequenced from one sample in a study of long-term antiretroviral therapy in people with HIV. Investigators performed immunoSEQ version v3.0 at survey level. Using immunoSEQ multiplex PCR, the repertoire was profiled, and TCRdb retains in-frame clones only, with some absent. This sample has more than 30,000 clones, with 70% to 80% found just once. The source was unsorted PBMCs, collected 1.9 years after starting antiretroviral therapy. These receptors were taken from a man younger than 35 with HIV.

The gene calls are TRBV7-9 and TRBJ1-2; D uncertain. V lost 5 bases and J 1 base, leaving 8 bases between the germline ends. This CDR3 region has 13 residues. The V gene's germline CDR1 is SEHNR and CDR2 FQNEAQ (reference sequence). This chain's CDR3 is CASSDSSNYGYTF. The CDR3 DNA follows: TGTGCCAGCAGCGACTCGAGTAACTATGGCTACACCTTC. Combining the CDR3 with reference TRBV7-9 and TRBJ1-2 gives the whole variable domain DTGVSQNPRHKITKRGQNVTFRCDPISEHNRLYWYRQTLGQGPEFLTYFQNEAQLEKSRLLSDRFSAERPKGSFSTLEIQRTEQGDSAMYLCASSDSSNYGYTFGSGTRLTVV.

This chain joins TRBV4-2 and TRBJ2-1; 8 bases fit TRBD1. The CDR3 covers 17 residues. CDR1 and CDR2 from the germline V gene are LGHNA and YNFKEQ. Unmatched junction bases numbered 13, after V lost 0 bases and J lost 9 bases. DNA of the CDR3: TGTGCCAGCAGCCAAGATCAATGGAGCAGGGGGCAGGGTGAGCAGTTCTTC. Its translation is CASSQDQWSRGQGEQFF.

The genes are TRBV6-1 and TRBJ1-2; TRBD1 might be the D (6 bases). The germline V gene has CDR1 MNHNS and CDR2 SASEGT. The V and J ends lost 10 bases and 8 bases respectively, with 14 bases between them. The CDR3 spans 11 residues. The CDR3 region has the DNA TGTGCCACCTTTACAGGGCAGGGCTACACCTTC. The encoded protein is CATFTGQGYTF.

The CDR3 DNA is TGTGCCAGCAGCCCCTGGACAGGGACGAATGAGCAGTTCTTC. Protein sequence: CASSPWTGTNEQFF. The chain couples TRBV5-6 to TRBJ2-1, with TRBD1 matching 8 bases. V trimming: 4 bases; J trimming: 7 bases; junction bases outside the gene matches: 7. The CDR3 covers 14 residues. Germline values: CDR1 SGHDT, CDR2 YYEEEE.

In its sample, this clone was seen a few times. The CDR3 sequence: CASSLADDEQFF. The CDR3 DNA sequence: TGTGCCAGCAGCTTAGCGGATGATGAGCAGTTCTTC. The chain recombines TRBV7-9 with TRBJ2-1; D is undetermined. The CDR3 has 12 residues. Germline CDR1 and CDR2: SEHNR and FQNEAQ (reference sequence). The V and J ends lost 0 bases and 8 bases respectively, with 5 bases between them.

The chain recombines TRBV19 with TRBJ2-1; 13 nucleotides agree with TRBD2. J gave up 8 bases and V 4 bases, and 5 bases lay outside the gene matches. Germline V gene data show CDR1 as LNHDA and CDR2 as SQIVND (reference sequence). The CDR3 covers 15 residues. CDR3 bases: TGTGCCAGTAGTACGACTAGCGGGGGGCTCGATGAGCAGTTCTTC. Translated: CASSTTSGGLDEQFF.

This clone has a single count. The V and J genes are TRBV30 and TRBJ2-5; 8 bases fit TRBD2. TRBJ2-7 explains the end of the DNA better; the J call may be wrong. Germline lookup yields CDR1 GTSNPN and CDR2 SVGIG (reference sequence). CDR3 length: 15 amino acids. The CDR3 nucleotides are TGTGCCTGGAGTCTAGCGGGCGGAGGCTCCTACGAGCAGTACTTC. Amino acid sequence: CAWSLAGGGSYEQYF.

The V gene is TRBV10-3, the J gene TRBJ1-2; TRBD1 aligns across 9 bases. This CDR3 has 17 residues. The germline CDR1 and CDR2 sequences are ENHRY and SYGVKD. V lost 4 bases and J lost 1; bases outside the gene matches: 10. CDR3 nucleotide sequence: TGTGCCATCAGTGTACGACAGGGGGGCCAAGGTAACTATGGCTACACCTTC. The encoded protein is CAISVRQGGQGNYGYTF.

The chain carries TRBV7-8 and TRBJ2-7; D remains ambiguous. The CDR3 runs to 17 residues. Trimming pared 5 bases from V and 1 base from J, leaving 21 bases between. From germline, CDR1 is SGHVS and CDR2 FQNEAQ. The DNA for the CDR3 is TGTGCCAGCAGCCAAAATGTTATCTCCTCGCCATCCTACGAGCAGTACGTC. Protein: CASSQNVISSPSYEQYV.

The chain recombines TRBV7-2 with TRBJ2-5; 9 bases map to TRBD2. CDR1 SGHTA and CDR2 FQGNSA come from the germline V gene. The CDR3 spans 15 residues. V lost 5 bases and J lost 5; bases outside the gene matches: 9. CDR3 loop: CASSAPGGGAETQYF. CDR3 nucleotide sequence: TGTGCCAGCAGCGCCCCTGGCGGGGGGGCGGAGACCCAGTACTTC.

The V and J genes are TRBV5-4 and TRBJ2-2, with D perhaps TRBD1 (6 bases). This CDR3 contains 13 residues. Germline CDR1 reads SGHNT; CDR2 reads YYREEE (reference sequence). V was pared by 2 bases and J by 9 bases, with 11 bases between. CDR3 bases: TGTGCCAGCAGCTTACAGGGATCCCGGGAGCTGTTTTTT. Its translation: CASSLQGSRELFF.

The chain joins TRBV7-3 to TRBJ2-2, with 7 positions matching TRBD1. The CDR3 totals 15 residues. V trimming: 2 bases; J trimming: 0 bases; junction bases outside the gene matches: 0. Germline-derived CDR1 and CDR2 are SGHTA and FQGTGA. This CDR3 is CASSLQGANTGELFF. CDR3 nucleotides: TGTGCCAGCAGCTTACAGGGGGCGAACACCGGGGAGCTGTTTTTT. The whole variable domain, filled in from reference TRBV7-3 and TRBJ2-2, reads GAGVSQTPSNKVTEKGKYVELRCDPISGHTALYWYRQSLGQGPEFLIYFQGTGAADDSGLPNDRFFAVRPEGSVSTLKIQRTERGDSAVYLCASSLQGANTGELFFGEGSRLTVL.

This clone was observed once. This chain links TRBV7-3 with TRBJ1-5; D remains ambiguous. CDR3 length equals 15 residues. Germline values: CDR1 SGHTA, CDR2 FQGTGA. V gave up 5 bases and J gave up 2 bases, with 13 bases separating them. CDR3 DNA: TGTGCCAGCAGCCCAAAGCTGCCCCGCAATCAGCCCCAGCATTTT. This translates into CASSPKLPRNQPQHF.

This chain uses TRBV9 with TRBJ1-6; D remains unclear. Between the trimmed V and J ends, which lost 3 bases and 5 bases, there was a span of 9 bases. This CDR3 is built from 14 residues. In germline, CDR1 is SGDLS, CDR2 YYNGEE. In DNA form, the CDR3 reads TGTGCCAGCAGCGCTCGCGGGGATAATTCACCCCTCCACTTT. The encoded protein is CASSARGDNSPLHF. Full variable domain (missing parts from reference TRBV9 and TRBJ1-6): DSGVTQTPKHLITATGQRVTLRCSPRSGDLSVYWYQQSLDQGLQFLIQYYNGEERAKGNILERFSAQQFPDLHSELNLSSLELGDSALYFCASSARGDNSPLHFGNGTRLTVT.

V usage is TRBV6-1 and J usage is TRBJ1-1; D unclear. There are 13 residues in the CDR3. Trimming cost V 8 bases and J 6 bases, with 16 bases left between them. From germline, CDR1 is MNHNS and CDR2 SASEGT. CDR3 nucleotides: TGTGCCAGCTGGCCTTTGGTCGGGGCTGAAGCTTTCTTT. Translating it yields CASWPLVGAEAFF.

This rearrangement joins TRBV30 to TRBJ1-2; D gene ambiguous. In germline, CDR1 is GTSNPN, CDR2 SVGIG (reference sequence). V gave up 0 bases and J gave up 7 bases, with 3 bases separating them. CDR3 length: 10 residues. The CDR3 is CAWSVIGYTF. CDR3 coding DNA: TGTGCCTGGAGTGTAATTGGCTACACCTTC.

The chain is built from TRBV20-1 and TRBJ2-5; D unresolved. The ends were cut back, 6 bases at V and 2 bases at J, with 4 bases in the middle. This CDR3 contains 10 residues. From germline, CDR1 is DFQATT and CDR2 SNEGSKA (reference sequence). The CDR3 nucleotides read TGCAGTGCGGATCAAGAGACCCAGTACTTC. Its protein is CSADQETQYF.

The V and J genes are TRBV6-6 and TRBJ1-2; a weak D match, TRBD1 (5 bases). The CDR3 has 14 residues. Germline V gives CDR1 MNHNY, CDR2 SVGAGI (reference sequence). V was clipped by 2 bases and J by 8 bases, with 15 bases between them. The CDR3 nucleotides read TGTGCCAGCAGTTACGACGGGGTAGCAGGGGGCTACACCTTC. This sequence encodes CASSYDGVAGGYTF.

In its sample, this clone was seen once. The chain employs TRBV6-1 and TRBJ2-7, with D maybe TRBD2 (5 bases). The CDR3 contains 14 residues. Germline lookup yields CDR1 MNHNS and CDR2 SASEGT. The V gene lost 4 bases and the J gene lost 5 bases, with 15 bases spanning the gap. CDR3 residues: CASSAPSRGNEQYV. In DNA form, the CDR3 reads TGTGCCAGCAGTGCCCCCTCACGGGGAAACGAGCAGTACGTC.

This clone was observed a few times. The V gene is TRBV27, the J gene TRBJ1-6; a weak D match, TRBD1 (5 bases). This CDR3 comprises 14 residues. The V and J ends lost 8 bases and 10 bases respectively, with 18 bases between them. CDR1 MNHEY and CDR2 SMNVEV come from the germline V gene (reference sequence). The CDR3 sequence is CASSSGGGGSPLHF. In nucleotides, the CDR3 is TGTGCCAGCTCCTCGGGCGGGGGGGGATCACCCCTCCACTTT.

V gene TRBV28 combines with J gene TRBJ2-1; 7 bases match TRBD1. The germline V gene encodes CDR1 MDHEN and CDR2 SYDVKM. This CDR3 has 14 residues. V gave up 3 bases and J gave up 4 bases; unmatched junction bases: 3. The CDR3 coding sequence is TGTGCCAGCAGTTTGGGGGACAGATACAATGAGCAGTTCTTC. This codes for CASSLGDRYNEQFF.

CDR3 nucleotides: TGTGCCAGCAGCCAAGGGGACATCGGTGGGGAGACCCAGTACTTC. It codes for CASSQGDIGGETQYF. J is TRBJ2-5 and V is TRBV14; D possibly corresponds to TRBD1 (6 bases). The CDR3 runs 15 residues. Trimming left V 1 base short and J 5 bases short, with 14 bases between. The germline V gene encodes CDR1 SGHDN and CDR2 FVKESK.

This clone has a handful of counts. V and J are TRBV9 and TRBJ2-1, with 14 nucleotides matching TRBD2. J was trimmed by 5 bases and V by 4 bases; bases with no gene match: 8. Germline lookup yields CDR1 SGDLS and CDR2 YYNGEE. The CDR3 runs to 17 residues. The CDR3 DNA reads TGTGCCAGCAGCACGGGACTAGCGGGGGCCTTGGACAATGAGCAGTTCTTC. This translates into CASSTGLAGALDNEQFF. Using reference TRBV9 and TRBJ2-1 for the parts outside the CDR3, the full variable domain is DSGVTQTPKHLITATGQRVTLRCSPRSGDLSVYWYQQSLDQGLQFLIQYYNGEERAKGNILERFSAQQFPDLHSELNLSSLELGDSALYFCASSTGLAGALDNEQFFGPGTRLTVL.

The CDR3 here is CASSFQWTGNQPQHF. The CDR3 bases are TGTGCCAGCAGCTTCCAATGGACAGGTAATCAGCCCCAGCATTTT. The chain joins TRBV7-2 to TRBJ1-5; 7 bases are shared with TRBD1. J gave up 4 bases and V 3 bases, and 6 bases lay outside the gene matches. CDR1 SGHTA and CDR2 FQGNSA come from the germline V gene. The CDR3 is made up of 15 amino acids.

This chain connects TRBV5-5 to TRBJ2-7, with D unresolved. The CDR3 length is 13 residues. The germline CDR1 and CDR2 sequences are SGHKS and YYEKEE (reference sequence). The germline V and J ends were trimmed by 4 bases and 4 bases, with 12 bases remaining between them. The CDR3 nucleotides are TGTGCCAGCAGCCCGTACGACCTTTACGAGCAGTACGTC. Translating it yields CASSPYDLYEQYV.